The subject of this entry is one T cell receptor (beta chain). The antigen remains unidentified. Trimming cost V 0 bases and J 4 bases, with 0 bases left between them. This CDR3 comprises 11 residues. Per germline, CDR1 LGHDT and CDR2 YNNKEL (reference sequence). The entry originates in a study of T cell responses to AZD1222 COVID-19 vaccine. The protocol was immunoSEQ multiplex PCR, while the TCRdb copy is restricted to in-frame clones and leaves out a portion. This sample carries tens of thousands of clones, around nine tenths of them seen once, and the ten largest clones take 4% to 5%. Overall study results and limits: Two AZD1222 doses significantly raised spike-specific TCR breadth and depth over controls.

This TCR derives from an adult who received the AZD1222 COVID-19 vaccine. Sequenced here: peripheral blood, sampled 28 days after the second AZD1222 dose. This chain joins TRBV3-1 (or the pseudogene TRBV3-2) and TRBJ1-2; D remains ambiguous. The CDR3 region has the DNA TGTGCCAGCAGCCAAGACTATGGCTACACCTTC. Translation: CASSQDYGYTF.